The clone carrying this TCR beta chain was detected once. This entry belongs to a study of blood T cells in healthy people across ages. For the second PCR, which ran for roughly 6 to 12 cycles, a sample-barcoded 5' primer and a J-beta primer mix were used. Using its own MiXCR run on the 5' RACE reads, TCRdb lists one record per CDR3 protein. The sample has some 1.7 million distinct CDR3 sequences, roughly 28% seen once; the top ten hold 6.5% to 8.5%. The CDR3 extends over 12 amino acids. V gave up 8 bases and J gave up 7 bases, with 15 bases separating them. From germline, CDR1 is SGHTA and CDR2 FQGNSA.

The chain links TRBV7-2 to TRBJ2-7, with D hard to call. This TCR came from a woman in her 30s in good health. Sequencing was carried out using blood. The chain's CDR3 is CASASSNYEQYF. CDR3 nucleotides: TGTGCCAGCGCCTCCTCTAACTATGAGCAGTACTTC.